These 27 T cell receptor beta chains originate from one sample sequenced in a study of shared clonotypes between healthy human individuals. Libraries were prepared by immunoSEQ multiplex PCR; TCRdb keeps only in-frame clonotypes and omits some of them. This table holds approximately 350,000 clones, over 65% found once. Sequencing was performed on memory CD4+ T cells sorted from blood. Subset of the sample: CD45RA-negative fraction. These receptors all come from a young man in good health.

V gene TRBV29-1 combines with J gene TRBJ2-7; 7 bases align to TRBD1. CDR3 length: 14 amino acids. Losses at the gene ends were 7 bases for V and 0 bases for J; bases not matched to a gene: 9. The germline CDR1 and CDR2 sequences are SQVTM and ANQGSEA. CDR3 coding DNA: TGCAGCGCCGGAGGACAGGCTAGCTCCTACGAGCAGTACTTC. As protein: CSAGGQASSYEQYF.

This clone was detected only a few times. The gene calls are TRBV7-2 and TRBJ1-2, with D maybe TRBD1 (5 bases). There are 14 residues in the CDR3. V was trimmed by 2 bases and J by 3 bases, leaving 10 bases between them. Germline V gene sequence: CDR1 SGHTA, CDR2 FQGNSA. For the CDR3, the DNA is TGTGCCAGCAGCTTATCCACGGGGCACTATGGCTACACCTTC. Translating gives CASSLSTGHYGYTF.

The genes are TRBV5-1 and TRBJ1-5, with unresolved D. This CDR3 has 10 amino acids. Germline V gene sequence: CDR1 SGHRS, CDR2 YFSETQ. Trimming cost V 4 bases and J 7 bases, with 3 bases left between them. The CDR3 coding sequence is TGCGCCAGCAGCGGACAGCCCCAGCATTTT. This sequence encodes CASSGQPQHF. Full variable domain (missing parts from reference TRBV5-1 and TRBJ1-5): KAGVTQTPRYLIKTRGQQVTLSCSPISGHRSVSWYQQTPGQGLQFLFEYFSETQRNKGNFPGRFSGRQFSNSRSEMNVSTLELGDSALYLCASSGQPQHFGDGTRLSIL.

The chain links TRBV7-9 to TRBJ2-7; TRBD1 matches at 9 bases. CDR3 length: 15 residues. J was trimmed by 4 bases and V by 3 bases; bases with no gene match: 7. The V gene's germline CDR1 is SEHNR and CDR2 FQNEAQ (reference sequence). The CDR3, as DNA: TGTGCCAGCAGCTTGGGACAGGGTAAAACTTACGAGCAGTACTTC. This translates into CASSLGQGKTYEQYF.

The V gene is TRBV19, the J gene TRBJ1-5, with a weak D call TRBD1 (5 bases). The CDR3 loop spans 14 amino acids. Germline values: CDR1 LNHDA, CDR2 SQIVND (reference sequence). Trimming left V 8 bases short and J 2 bases short, with 13 bases between. CDR3 sequence (DNA): TGTGCCAGTTGTGGTGGGGCAGGCAATCAGCCCCAGCATTTT. Its translation: CASCGGAGNQPQHF.

This clone was counted once. V usage is TRBV11-2 and J usage is TRBJ2-1; 9 nucleotides agree with TRBD2. The germline gives CDR1 SGHAT, CDR2 FQNNGV. The CDR3 spans 17 residues. Germline trimming cut 3 bases from V and 0 bases from J; bases unmatched to any gene: 6. CDR3 in amino acids: CASSFSSGIGSYNEQFF. In DNA form, the CDR3 reads TGTGCCAGCAGCTTCTCTAGCGGGATTGGCTCCTACAATGAGCAGTTCTTC. Drawing the rest from reference TRBV11-2 and TRBJ2-1, the complete variable domain is EAGVAQSPRYKIIEKRQSVAFWCNPISGHATLYWYQQILGQGPKLLIQFQNNGVVDDSQLPKDRFSAERLKGVDSTLKIQPAKLEDSAVYLCASSFSSGIGSYNEQFFGPGTRLTVL.

This chain uses TRBV11-3 with TRBJ2-3, with D possibly TRBD1 on 6 matching bases. The V end was cut by 6 bases, the J end by 4 bases, with 14 bases between. CDR3 length: 14 residues. Germline V gene lookup returns CDR1 SGHNT and CDR2 YENEEA. CDR3 residues: CASSSGQPSDTQYF. CDR3 in DNA: TGTGCCAGCAGTTCAGGACAGCCCTCAGATACGCAGTATTTT.

This clone was counted a few times. The chain uses TRBV10-3 and TRBJ1-5; 7 nucleotides agree with TRBD1. Germline V lookup: CDR1 ENHRY, CDR2 SYGVKD. This CDR3 has 15 amino acids. V gave up 6 bases and J gave up 0 bases; unmatched junction bases: 5. Here the CDR3 DNA reads TGTGCCATCAGCAGGGGGGGCGATAGCAATCAGCCCCAGCATTTT. This encodes CAISRGGDSNQPQHF.

The rearrangement links TRBV28 to TRBJ2-4; 10 bases agree with TRBD2. Germline lookup yields CDR1 MDHEN and CDR2 SYDVKM. The CDR3 contains 18 residues. V was clipped by 4 bases and J by 10 bases; unmatched bases: 19. For the CDR3, the DNA is TGTGCCAGCAGTTCATCGGGACTAGCGAGTCCTACTTCGAAGATTCAGTACTTC. Protein product: CASSSSGLASPTSKIQYF.

This chain links TRBV14 with TRBJ2-1, with D tentatively TRBD1 or TRBD2 (6 bases each). CDR3 length equals 17 residues. CDR1 is SGHDN and CDR2 is FVKESK in the germline V gene. The V end was cut by 0 bases, the J end by 9 bases, with 21 bases between. In DNA, the CDR3 is TGTGCCAGCAGCCAAGATTTCCGGGGGCTAGGGGAGGTTGAGCAGTTCTTC. Protein: CASSQDFRGLGEVEQFF.

V gene TRBV6-5 combines with J gene TRBJ2-2; a weak D match, TRBD1 (6 bases). V was shortened by 1 base and J by 0 bases, with 6 bases between the two germline ends. The CDR3 totals 15 residues. Germline loops: CDR1 MNHEY, CDR2 SVGAGI. As DNA, the CDR3 is TGTGCCAGCAGTTACTGGACAGCGAACACCGGGGAGCTGTTTTTT. Translated, it gives CASSYWTANTGELFF.

CDR3 bases: TGTGCCAGCTCACCGAGGGAAGGCGTTAATGAAAAACTGTTTTTT. Protein product: CASSPREGVNEKLFF. The J gene is TRBJ1-4, the V gene TRBV18; D gene ambiguous. The CDR3 sequence is 15 residues long. Trimming shortened V by 3 bases and J by 4 bases, and 12 bases separated the two germline ends. Germline V CDR1 and CDR2: KGHSH, LQKENI.

This chain links TRBV19 with TRBJ2-5; TRBD1 agrees at 8 bases. The CDR3 loop spans 15 amino acids. V was clipped by 1 base and J by 5 bases; unmatched bases: 6. The germline CDR1 and CDR2 sequences are LNHDA and SQIVND (reference sequence). CDR3 sequence (DNA): TGTGCCAGTAGTATAGTCTCCAGGGGGCGGGAGACCCAGTACTTC. Amino acids: CASSIVSRGRETQYF.

This rearrangement joins TRBV29-1 to TRBJ2-1; no definite D call. V shed 5 bases and J shed 4 bases, with 15 bases lying between them. Germline V gene lookup returns CDR1 SQVTM and CDR2 ANQGSEA. This CDR3 is built from 14 residues. For the CDR3, the DNA is TGCAGCGTTTTTGTGGCTAACCCTTACAATGAGCAGTTCTTC. This gives the protein CSVFVANPYNEQFF.

This sequence joins TRBV4-1 and TRBJ2-7; the D gene is possibly TRBD1 (6 bases). CDR3 length equals 14 residues. The ends were cut back, 3 bases at V and 6 bases at J, with 15 bases in the middle. Germline V gene sequence: CDR1 MGHRA, CDR2 YSYEKL. The CDR3 loop reads CASSHTSGVPEQYF. Written as DNA, the CDR3 is TGCGCCAGCAGCCACACGTCAGGGGTCCCCGAGCAGTACTTC.

The chain is built from TRBV10-3 and TRBJ2-1, with 7 bases aligning to TRBD2. Germline V gives CDR1 ENHRY, CDR2 SYGVKD. There are 15 residues in the CDR3. Trimming cost V 2 bases and J 6 bases; bases outside gene matches: 7. CDR3 nucleotides: TGTGCCATCAGTGAGCCGTCCTGGGAGGGCAATGAGCAGTTCTTC. This codes for CAISEPSWEGNEQFF.

The chain recombines TRBV10-3 with TRBJ2-7; D not resolved. Trimming removed 4 bases at V and 0 bases at J, with 7 bases between. The CDR3 has 13 amino acids. Per germline, CDR1 ENHRY and CDR2 SYGVKD. The CDR3 DNA sequence: TGTGCCATCAGTGGACACAGCTCCTACGAGCAGTACTTC. Encoded protein: CAISGHSSYEQYF.

The chain is built from TRBV5-1 and TRBJ2-1; 9 positions agree with TRBD2. V trimming: 7 bases; J trimming: 5 bases; junction bases outside the gene matches: 7. The CDR3 is 14 amino acids. The V gene's germline CDR1 is SGHRS and CDR2 YFSETQ. In DNA form, the CDR3 reads TGCGCCAGCGAACCGGGACTAGCAAACAATGAGCAGTTCTTC. Its translation is CASEPGLANNEQFF.

V usage is TRBV5-1 and J usage is TRBJ2-1; 8 nucleotides align to TRBD1. J was trimmed by 7 bases and V by 0 bases; bases with no gene match: 6. From germline, CDR1 is SGHRS and CDR2 YFSETQ. The CDR3 loop spans 15 amino acids. The CDR3 protein is CASSLGQGAANEQFF. The CDR3 coding sequence is TGCGCCAGCAGCTTGGGTCAGGGGGCGGCTAATGAGCAGTTCTTC.

CDR3 DNA sequence: TGTGCCAGCAGTTTAAAAGACAGGGACCTAAGAGGGGAGCTGTTTTTT. Translating gives CASSLKDRDLRGELFF. The chain combines TRBV27 with TRBJ2-2, with 7 positions matching TRBD1. From germline, CDR1 is MNHEY and CDR2 SMNVEV (reference sequence). J gave up 8 bases and V 2 bases, and 11 bases lay outside the gene matches. The CDR3 spans 16 residues.

The chain is built from TRBV7-9 and TRBJ2-7, with D possibly being TRBD1 or TRBD2 (5 bases each). The germline V gene encodes CDR1 SEHNR and CDR2 FQNEAQ (reference sequence). The V and J ends lost 0 bases and 4 bases respectively, with 13 bases between them. This CDR3 spans 15 amino acids. The CDR3 DNA reads TGTGCCAGCAGCTTAGCGCTAGGGACGGCATACGAGCAGTACTTC. Amino acids: CASSLALGTAYEQYF.

The V and J genes are TRBV5-1 and TRBJ2-1; 10 nucleotides align to TRBD2. This CDR3 comprises 16 residues. The J segment lost 4 bases and the V segment lost 4 bases, leaving 8 bases of the junction unmatched. Germline V gene sequence: CDR1 SGHRS, CDR2 YFSETQ. The CDR3 coding sequence is TGCGCCAGCAGCCCGGAAGGGACTAGCGTTTACAATGAGCAGTTCTTC. It translates to CASSPEGTSVYNEQFF.

The rearrangement joins TRBV7-2 to TRBJ1-3; D unclear. Per germline, CDR1 SGHTA and CDR2 FQGNSA. The V gene lost 1 base and the J gene lost 4 bases, with 14 bases spanning the gap. The CDR3 is made up of 16 amino acids. DNA of the CDR3: TGTGCCAGCAGCTTAGTCCGTGTCGGACGGGGAAACACCATATATTTT. Its translation is CASSLVRVGRGNTIYF.

The genes are TRBV27 and TRBJ2-7, with D possibly matching TRBD1 (5 bases). Germline V gives CDR1 MNHEY, CDR2 SMNVEV (reference sequence). The germline V and J ends were trimmed by 5 bases and 3 bases, with 14 bases remaining between them. CDR3 length: 14 residues. As DNA, the CDR3 is TGTGCCAGCAGTACAGGACCCTTTTACTACGAGCAGTACTTC. Its protein is CASSTGPFYYEQYF.

The genes are TRBV29-1 and TRBJ2-5; either TRBD1 or TRBD2 may fit D (5 bases each). Germline V CDR1 and CDR2: SQVTM, ANQGSEA. The CDR3 length is 13 residues. V lost 4 bases and J 2 bases, leaving 11 bases between the germline ends. The CDR3 loop reads CSVAGSGQETQYF. DNA for the CDR3: TGCAGCGTTGCAGGGAGTGGACAAGAGACCCAGTACTTC.

The J gene is TRBJ2-7, the V gene TRBV6-5, with 9 bases identical to TRBD1. The CDR3 is 12 amino acids. Per the germline V gene, CDR1 is MNHEY and CDR2 is SVGAGI. V lost 6 bases, J lost 7 bases, and 4 bases stayed unmatched. The CDR3 nucleotides are TGTGCCAGCAGGACAGGGGGGGATGAGCAGTACTTC. Translation: CASRTGGDEQYF.

This chain's CDR3 is CAWSLMLQETQYF. The DNA for the CDR3 is TGTGCCTGGAGCCTAATGTTACAAGAGACCCAGTACTTC. This chain joins TRBV30 and TRBJ2-5; D unclear. The CDR3 loop spans 13 amino acids. Trimming took 3 bases from V and 2 from J, leaving 10 bases between them. Per germline, CDR1 GTSNPN and CDR2 SVGIG (reference sequence).